A single sample gave rise to the 29 T cell receptor beta chains below, sequenced in a study of T-cell memory formation after mild COVID-19. TCRdb reprocessed the 5' RACE reads with MiXCR, giving one entry per CDR3 protein. The table includes just over 350,000 distinct CDR3 sequences, around 15% detected once. The sequenced sample was PBMCs or a T cell subset sorted from them (not recorded which). These receptor sequences come from a man aged 18 to 29 who had mild COVID-19 (a few samples of this study predate the infection). Cell type and time point are not known.

The V call is TRBV7-9, the J call TRBJ1-2; D is possibly TRBD1 (5 bases). Trimming pared 3 bases from V and 12 bases from J, leaving 20 bases between. The CDR3 is 14 amino acids. Germline V gene sequence: CDR1 SEHNR, CDR2 FQNEAQ (reference sequence). The CDR3 DNA reads TGTGCCAGCAGCTTCTCAGCCGGCCAGGGTAGCGACACCTTC. Its protein product is CASSFSAGQGSDTF.

The table lists this clonotype with many counts. This chain connects TRBV7-2 to TRBJ2-5; 7 bases are a match to TRBD2. The CDR3 length is 15 residues. Losses at the gene ends were 2 bases for V and 5 bases for J; bases not matched to a gene: 8. Germline CDR1 and CDR2: SGHTA and FQGNSA. CDR3 coding DNA: TGTGCCAGCAGCTTAATGGGGGGGTCTCACGAGACCCAGTACTTC. Translated: CASSLMGGSHETQYF.

This clonotype was counted a few times. This chain joins TRBV4-3 and TRBJ2-3; D is ambiguous. The CDR3 has 15 amino acids. Germline CDR1 reads LGHNA; CDR2 reads YSLEER. Trimming removed 1 base at V and 2 bases at J, with 10 bases between. As DNA, the CDR3 is TGCGCCAGCAGCCAAGGGAACAGTCACACAGATACGCAGTATTTT. It codes for CASSQGNSHTDTQYF.

The chain recombines TRBV6-2 or TRBV6-3 with TRBJ2-7; perhaps TRBD2 as D (5 bases). The CDR3 has 13 residues. Germline CDR1 is MNHEY and CDR2 is SVGEGT. The DNA for the CDR3 is TGTGCAAGCAGCCAATCACTATGGACTGAGCAGTACGTC. Translation: CASSQSLWTEQYV.

This clonotype appeared a few times. This chain connects TRBV29-1 to TRBJ1-5; D is unclear. This CDR3 has 13 residues. The V and J ends lost 1 base and 2 bases respectively, with 6 bases between them. Germline loops: CDR1 SQVTM, CDR2 ANQGSEA. The CDR3, as DNA: TGCAGCGTTGAAGTTCAGGGCAATCAGCCCCAGCATTTT. Translation: CSVEVQGNQPQHF.

The chain has TRBV29-1 and TRBJ1-2; 9 bases match TRBD1. The germline CDR1 and CDR2 sequences are SQVTM and ANQGSEA. Losses at the gene ends were 4 bases for V and 4 bases for J; bases not matched to a gene: 7. This CDR3 is 14 amino acids long. The DNA for the CDR3 is TGCAGCGTTGTGATCCCGACAGGGGGCTATGGCTACACCTTC. Encoded protein: CSVVIPTGGYGYTF.

This clonotype was seen ten or more times. The V and J genes are TRBV20-1 and TRBJ1-2; weak D call: TRBD1 (6 bases). Trimming took 0 bases from V and 2 from J, leaving 10 bases between them. Germline V gene data show CDR1 as DFQATT and CDR2 as SNEGSKA (reference sequence). The CDR3 extends over 14 amino acids. CDR3 protein: CSAREQGSNYGYTF. In nucleotides, the CDR3 is TGCAGTGCTAGAGAACAGGGTTCCAACTATGGCTACACCTTC.

The V and J genes are TRBV7-2 and TRBJ2-3, with a weak D call TRBD1 (5 bases). Trimming shortened V by 3 bases and J by 4 bases, and 11 bases separated the two germline ends. Germline V gene sequence: CDR1 SGHTA, CDR2 FQGNSA. This CDR3 comprises 14 residues. This CDR3 reads CASSFIRVSDTQYF. The CDR3 region has the DNA TGTGCCAGCAGCTTTATCAGGGTTTCAGATACGCAGTATTTT.

The V and J genes are TRBV29-1 and TRBJ1-1; 9 bases line up with TRBD1. The CDR3 extends over 14 amino acids. V shed 5 bases, J shed 1 base, and the junction held 5 bases outside the gene matches. Germline assignment: CDR1 SQVTM and CDR2 ANQGSEA. CDR3 bases: TGCAGCGTTCCCCGGACAGGGGCGAACACTGAAGCTTTCTTT. This translates into CSVPRTGANTEAFF.

Only a few counts were recorded for this clonotype. The V gene is TRBV7-8, the J gene TRBJ2-1; 9 bases are a match to TRBD2. Trimming cost V 1 base and J 10 bases; bases outside gene matches: 17. The V gene's germline CDR1 is SGHVS and CDR2 FQNEAQ. The CDR3 length is 18 residues. The CDR3 spells CASSLVGWGGGGASEQFF. CDR3 nucleotide sequence: TGTGCCAGCAGCTTAGTCGGTTGGGGTGGCGGGGGGGCCTCAGAGCAGTTCTTC.

This clonotype appeared a few times. This chain joins TRBV7-9 and TRBJ1-4, with unresolved D. The CDR3 is 15 amino acids. V lost 5 bases and J 5 bases, leaving 15 bases between the germline ends. Per the germline V gene, CDR1 is SEHNR and CDR2 is FQNEAQ (reference sequence). CDR3 residues: CASSLSWGRNEKLFF. DNA for the CDR3: TGTGCCAGCAGCCTATCGTGGGGTCGAAATGAAAAACTGTTTTTT.

The rearrangement links TRBV4-1 to TRBJ2-1; D is unresolved. Germline V gene sequence: CDR1 MGHRA, CDR2 YSYEKL. This CDR3 has 16 amino acids. V shed 0 bases and J shed 9 bases, with 18 bases lying between them. Here the CDR3 DNA reads TGCGCCAGCAGCCAAGAGGAAAGCACGGTTTTCGGTGAGCAGTTCTTC. Translating gives CASSQEESTVFGEQFF.

This clonotype was observed a few times. The genes are TRBV4-1 and TRBJ1-1; D might be TRBD1 (5 bases). Trimming removed 6 bases at V and 6 bases at J, with 14 bases between. The CDR3 is made up of 13 amino acids. Germline lookup yields CDR1 MGHRA and CDR2 YSYEKL. The chain's CDR3 is CASRSRSRAEAFF. In DNA, the CDR3 is TGCGCCAGCAGGTCCAGGTCCAGGGCTGAAGCTTTCTTT.

The table lists this clonotype with many counts. CDR3 in amino acids: CSVEGDSYEQYF. The CDR3 DNA reads as TGCAGCGTTGAAGGGGATTCCTACGAGCAGTACTTC. V gene TRBV29-1 combines with J gene TRBJ2-7; D not resolved. This CDR3 region has 12 residues. Germline CDR1 is SQVTM and CDR2 is ANQGSEA. Trimming removed 1 base from V and 1 base from J, with 5 bases in between.

The V and J genes are TRBV5-1 and TRBJ1-1, with D perhaps matching TRBD1 (6 bases). Germline V gene sequence: CDR1 SGHRS, CDR2 YFSETQ. The CDR3 length is 14 residues. V lost 1 base to trimming and J lost 4 bases, with 11 bases between them. The CDR3 nucleotides are TGCGCCAGCAGCTTGAGGGGGGATAGCACTGAAGCTTTCTTT. Translated: CASSLRGDSTEAFF.

The V and J genes are TRBV4-3 and TRBJ1-2, with D hard to call. The CDR3 is 15 residues long. V gave up 1 base and J gave up 2 bases, with 11 bases separating them. The germline CDR1 and CDR2 sequences are LGHNA and YSLEER. CDR3 amino acids: CASSQVVQSNYGYTF. CDR3 sequence (DNA): TGCGCCAGCAGCCAAGTTGTACAGTCCAACTATGGCTACACCTTC.

Many counts were recorded for this clonotype. J is TRBJ1-1 and V is TRBV6-5; 9 nucleotides line up with TRBD1. The J segment lost 4 bases and the V segment lost 4 bases, leaving 7 bases of the junction unmatched. The CDR3 is 15 residues long. Germline assignment: CDR1 MNHEY and CDR2 SVGAGI. CDR3 in amino acids: CASSFDRGSATEAFF. The CDR3 coding sequence is TGTGCCAGCAGTTTCGACAGGGGGAGTGCCACTGAAGCTTTCTTT.

The chain joins TRBV11-2 to TRBJ2-2; D not certain. The CDR3 is 17 amino acids. Deletions cut 0 bases from V and 6 bases from J, with 17 bases between. The germline gives CDR1 SGHAT, CDR2 FQNNGV. CDR3 in amino acids: CASSLDRYTGSAGELFF. The CDR3 DNA sequence: TGTGCCAGCAGCTTAGATCGCTATACCGGTTCAGCCGGGGAGCTGTTTTTT. Combining the CDR3 with reference TRBV11-2 and TRBJ2-2 gives the whole variable domain EAGVAQSPRYKIIEKRQSVAFWCNPISGHATLYWYQQILGQGPKLLIQFQNNGVVDDSQLPKDRFSAERLKGVDSTLKIQPAKLEDSAVYLCASSLDRYTGSAGELFFGEGSRLTVL.

The chain combines TRBV7-8 with TRBJ2-7; 8 bases map to TRBD2. V shed 0 bases and J 2 bases; nucleotides not matched to a gene: 6. The CDR3 consists of 16 residues. Germline V gives CDR1 SGHVS, CDR2 FQNEAQ. The CDR3 coding sequence is TGTGCCAGCAGCTTAGCGCCAGCGGGGGCAACCTACGAGCAGTACTTC. Protein sequence: CASSLAPAGATYEQYF.

This clonotype was counted many times. The V call is TRBV20-1, the J call TRBJ2-2; D is uncertain. With 3 bases removed from V and 6 bases from J, the gap between germline ends came to 11 bases. This CDR3 is built from 13 residues. Germline assignment: CDR1 DFQATT and CDR2 SNEGSKA (reference sequence). CDR3 sequence (DNA): TGCAGTGCTAGGGATACCAACGCCGGGGAGCTGTTTTTT. Its protein is CSARDTNAGELFF.

Ten or more counts support this clonotype. The chain combines TRBV7-2 with TRBJ2-1, with TRBD2 matching over 10 bases. The germline CDR1 and CDR2 sequences are SGHTA and FQGNSA. CDR3 size: 16 residues. Trimming at V came to 4 bases and at J to 7 bases, leaving 10 bases not matched to a gene. CDR3 region: CASSSRWTSGLNEQFF. The CDR3 nucleotides are TGTGCCAGCAGCTCTCGGTGGACTAGCGGTTTAAATGAGCAGTTCTTC.

Ten or more counts support this clonotype. The chain couples TRBV23-1 to TRBJ2-7, with D tentatively TRBD1 or TRBD2 (5 bases each). TRBV23-1 is labeled an ORF, and its function is uncertain. There are 15 residues in the CDR3. Trimming shortened V by 2 bases and J by 7 bases, and 18 bases separated the two germline ends. Written as DNA, the CDR3 is TGCGCCAGCAGTCAACCCCCGGGGCCGATTAGGGAGCAGTACGTC. Its protein product is CASSQPPGPIREQYV.

The chain carries TRBV7-2 and TRBJ1-1; D is undetermined. V was clipped by 6 bases and J by 8 bases, with 10 bases between them. This CDR3 has 11 residues. Germline CDR1 and CDR2: SGHTA and FQGNSA. CDR3: CASSPAEEAFF. In nucleotides, the CDR3 is TGTGCCAGCAGTCCTGCGGAGGAAGCTTTCTTT. Full variable domain (rest looked up from reference TRBV7-2 and TRBJ1-1): GAGVSQSPSNKVTEKGKDVELRCDPISGHTALYWYRQSLGQGLEFLIYFQGNSAPDKSGLPSDRFSAERTGGSVSTLTIQRTQQEDSAVYLCASSPAEEAFFGQGTRLTVV.

This clonotype has a handful of counts. V gene TRBV7-6 combines with J gene TRBJ1-4; D remains ambiguous. CDR3 size: 14 residues. CDR1 and CDR2 (germline): SGHVS, FNYEAQ. Trimming took 1 base from V and 6 from J, leaving 9 bases between them. CDR3 bases: TGTGCCAGCAGCTTAGATTTCCGGGATGAAAAACTGTTTTTT. Its translation: CASSLDFRDEKLFF. Drawing the rest from reference TRBV7-6 and TRBJ1-4, the complete variable domain is GAGVSQSPRYKVTKRGQDVALRCDPISGHVSLYWYRQALGQGPEFLTYFNYEAQQDKSGLPNDRFSAERPEGSISTLTIQRTEQRDSAMYRCASSLDFRDEKLFFGSGTQLSVL.

The chain employs TRBV6-5 and TRBJ2-7; D is tentatively TRBD1 or TRBD2 (5 bases each). Trimming removed 0 bases from V and 6 bases from J, with 9 bases in between. Germline CDR1 and CDR2: MNHEY and SVGAGI. CDR3 length equals 13 residues. In DNA, the CDR3 is TGTGCCAGCAGTTACTCGGCTGGGGGCGAGCAGTACTTC. This sequence encodes CASSYSAGGEQYF.

This clonotype was detected many times. This rearrangement joins TRBV6-2 or TRBV6-3 to TRBJ2-1; TRBD1 matches 9 bases. The CDR3 contains 14 residues. The germline gives CDR1 MNHEY, CDR2 SVGEGT. Trimming cost V 0 bases and J 6 bases; bases outside gene matches: 0. This CDR3 reads CASSYSTGGNEQFF. CDR3 bases: TGTGCCAGCAGTTACTCGACAGGGGGCAATGAGCAGTTCTTC.

V usage is TRBV5-1 and J usage is TRBJ2-2; a possible D gene is TRBD2 (6 bases). Trimming took off 3 bases at V and 0 bases at J, with 12 bases between the two ends. Germline CDR1 SGHRS, CDR2 YFSETQ. This CDR3 is 16 amino acids long. The DNA for the CDR3 is TGCGCCAGCAGCTCCGGGAGCCTCGCGAACACCGGGGAGCTGTTTTTT. This codes for CASSSGSLANTGELFF.

Ten or more counts support this clonotype. Its ends do not fully match the called genes, so a read error is possible. The rearrangement joins TRBV7-2 to TRBJ1-4, with D tentatively TRBD1 (6 bases). This CDR3 is built from 13 residues. The V gene's germline CDR1 is SGHTA and CDR2 FQGNSA. The CDR3 spells CASSSGHNGKLFF. The CDR3 coding sequence is TGTGCCAGCAGCTCGGGACATAATGGAAAACTGTTTTTT. The full variable domain, its missing parts supplied by reference TRBV7-2 and TRBJ1-4, is GAGVSQSPSNKVTEKGKDVELRCDPISGHTALYWYRQSLGQGLEFLIYFQGNSAPDKSGLPSDRFSAERTGGSVSTLTIQRTQQEDSAVYLCASSSGHNGKLFFGSGTQLSVL.

This clonotype turned up a few times. The chain has TRBV6-1 and TRBJ2-3; 7 bases match TRBD1. Germline V gives CDR1 MNHNS, CDR2 SASEGT. The V gene end was trimmed by 2 bases and the J gene end by 1 base; junction bases not matched to a gene: 9. The CDR3 has 17 residues. This CDR3 reads CASSEWTGRSGTDTQYF. The CDR3 DNA reads as TGTGCCAGCAGTGAATGGACAGGTAGAAGCGGCACAGATACGCAGTATTTT.